A single sample gave rise to the 25 T cell receptor beta chains below, sequenced in a study of human T cells and chemical hapten exposure. TCRdb passed the RACE reads through MiXCR, listing each CDR3 protein once. The table has some 89,000 distinct CDR3 sequences, 27% seen once. Time point indicated: patch test 3, about 24 weeks after DPC sensitization. Described treatment: therapeutic diphenylcyclopropenone sensitization with weekly scalp DPC. This sample comprised whole blood, obtained in connection with sensitization to the hapten diphenylcyclopropenone (DPC). These receptors were collected from a man aged 35-49 years with alopecia areata. Some clones in this sample may be carry-over from other donors' samples.

There are a few counts of this clonotype. V gene TRBV29-1 combines with J gene TRBJ2-7; 7 bases are shared with TRBD1. Germline V CDR1 and CDR2: SQVTM, ANQGSEA. Trimming cost V 1 base and J 1 base; bases outside gene matches: 7. This CDR3 has 15 amino acids. This CDR3 is CSVEGQGSPSYEQYF. The CDR3 nucleotides read TGCAGCGTTGAAGGACAGGGATCACCGTCCTACGAGCAGTACTTC.

CDR3 amino acids: CASSQTGTNYEQYF. The CDR3 DNA sequence: TGTGCCAGCAGCCAGACCGGGACTAACTACGAGCAGTACTTC. The rearrangement links TRBV12-3 or TRBV12-4 to TRBJ2-7; TRBD2 matches at 7 bases. The CDR3 runs 14 residues. The V gene end was trimmed by 6 bases and the J gene end by 3 bases; junction bases not matched to a gene: 8.

The chain couples TRBV20-1 to TRBJ1-3; D gene ambiguous. Germline V gene data show CDR1 as DFQATT and CDR2 as SNEGSKA (reference sequence). CDR3 size: 13 residues. Trimming took 5 bases from V and 0 from J, leaving 8 bases between them. In DNA, the CDR3 is TGCAGTGCTCCCATTAGCTCTGGAAACACCATATATTTT. This encodes CSAPISSGNTIYF.

The genes are TRBV12-3 or TRBV12-4 and TRBJ2-1; 10 bases match TRBD1. The CDR3 extends over 15 amino acids. After removal of 7 bases from V and 2 bases from J, the junction contained 5 bases not matched to a gene. DNA for the CDR3: TGTGCCAGCACCCTGACAGGGGGCACCTACAATGAGCAGTTCTTC. Translating gives CASTLTGGTYNEQFF.

This clonotype was counted only a few times. V and J are TRBV5-4 and TRBJ1-1; no clear D. CDR3 length: 12 residues. CDR1 is SGHNT, CDR2 YYREEE, per germline (reference sequence). Trimming took off 4 bases at V and 3 bases at J, with 7 bases between the two ends. The CDR3 here is CASSVTDTEAFF. Here the CDR3 DNA reads TGTGCCAGCAGCGTCACAGACACTGAAGCTTTCTTT.

V usage is TRBV5-1 and J usage is TRBJ2-3; D perhaps matches TRBD2 (5 bases). The ends were cut back, 0 bases at V and 2 bases at J, with 10 bases in the middle. Germline V gene data show CDR1 as SGHRS and CDR2 as YFSETQ. The CDR3 covers 15 residues. CDR3 in amino acids: CASSLVRGDTDTQYF. The CDR3 DNA is TGCGCCAGCAGCTTGGTTCGGGGTGACACAGATACGCAGTATTTT.

This clonotype was observed a handful of times. The chain carries TRBV12-3 or TRBV12-4 and TRBJ2-7; D is uncertain. Trimming cost V 3 bases and J 7 bases, with 10 bases left between them. This CDR3 is built from 12 residues. In DNA form, the CDR3 reads TGTGCCAGCAGTTTCGGGCATAAAGAGCAGTACTTC. Protein sequence: CASSFGHKEQYF.

This clonotype has at least ten counts. The chain carries TRBV20-1 and TRBJ2-2, with a tentative D call TRBD2 (5 bases). V was shortened by 8 bases and J by 0 bases, with 22 bases between the two germline ends. The CDR3 covers 17 residues. Germline CDR1 DFQATT, CDR2 SNEGSKA (reference sequence). This CDR3 reads CSTTDLKSGSNTGELFF. In nucleotides, the CDR3 is TGCAGTACTACAGACCTAAAAAGCGGATCGAACACCGGGGAGCTGTTTTTT.

This chain uses TRBV7-2 with TRBJ2-6; 9 bases are a match to TRBD1. The CDR3 is 17 amino acids. Germline values: CDR1 SGHTA, CDR2 FQGNSA. V shed 3 bases, J shed 3 bases, and the junction held 6 bases outside the gene matches. In nucleotides, the CDR3 is TGTGCCAGCAGCTTTGCCGGGACAGGGATTGGGGCCAACGTCCTGACTTTC. Amino acids: CASSFAGTGIGANVLTF.

This clonotype was counted only a few times. The V and J genes are TRBV9 and TRBJ1-6, with D possibly being TRBD1 (6 bases). Per germline, CDR1 SGDLS and CDR2 YYNGEE. The CDR3 has 15 residues. Trimming pared 0 bases from V and 6 bases from J, leaving 10 bases between. The CDR3 DNA reads as TGTGCCAGCAGCGTAGAGTTAGGGGGTAATTCACCCCTCCACTTT. Encoded protein: CASSVELGGNSPLHF.

This clonotype has only a few counts. The V gene is TRBV18, the J gene TRBJ1-2; a possible D gene is TRBD1 (6 bases). V was pared by 4 bases and J by 4 bases, with 10 bases between. The CDR3 spans 13 residues. Germline CDR1 KGHSH, CDR2 LQKENI. Here the CDR3 DNA reads TGTGCCAGCTCACAGGACAGCTTCTATGGCTACACCTTC. Its translation is CASSQDSFYGYTF.

The chain joins TRBV20-1 to TRBJ2-3; D uncertain. V was cut by 6 bases and J by 2 bases, with 18 bases left in between. Germline V gives CDR1 DFQATT, CDR2 SNEGSKA (reference sequence). This CDR3 comprises 15 residues. The CDR3 here is CSATITLFSTDTQYF. The CDR3 region has the DNA TGCAGTGCCACCATCACACTATTTTCCACAGATACGCAGTATTTT.

This sequence joins TRBV7-8 and TRBJ2-4; 9 bases agree with TRBD1. This CDR3 is 14 amino acids long. Losses at the gene ends were 5 bases for V and 6 bases for J; bases not matched to a gene: 5. Germline V gives CDR1 SGHVS, CDR2 FQNEAQ. CDR3 in DNA: TGTGCCAGCAGCCAGGGACAGGGAGGAAACATTCAGTACTTC. The encoded protein is CASSQGQGGNIQYF.

This clonotype came up a few times. The chain recombines TRBV5-4 with TRBJ2-3, with TRBD2 identical over 10 bases. V lost 3 bases and J lost 1; bases outside the gene matches: 8. The CDR3 consists of 17 residues. Per the germline V gene, CDR1 is SGHNT and CDR2 is YYREEE (reference sequence). The CDR3 region has the DNA TGTGCCAGCAGCTCACGAGTCCTAGCGGGAGGCACAGATACGCAGTATTTT. Amino acids: CASSSRVLAGGTDTQYF.

This clonotype was counted only a few times. V is TRBV29-1 and J is TRBJ2-5, with D perhaps TRBD1 (5 bases). Trimming removed 4 bases from V and 4 bases from J, with 10 bases in between. The V gene's germline CDR1 is SQVTM and CDR2 ANQGSEA. CDR3 length: 12 amino acids. The CDR3 nucleotides are TGCAGCGTTGGCCAGACAGCAGAGACCCAGTACTTC. It translates to CSVGQTAETQYF.

CDR3 residues: CSASVRAITNEQFF. In DNA, the CDR3 is TGCAGTGCTAGCGTCAGGGCAATTACCAATGAGCAGTTCTTC. The rearrangement joins TRBV20-1 to TRBJ2-1; D perhaps matches TRBD1 (5 bases). Germline CDR1 is DFQATT and CDR2 is SNEGSKA (reference sequence). V lost 3 bases and J 6 bases, leaving 15 bases between the germline ends. The length of the CDR3 is 14 residues.

The chain combines TRBV6-2 or TRBV6-3 with TRBJ1-2; D remains unclear. The V end was cut by 2 bases, the J end by 3 bases, with 4 bases between. Germline V gene sequence: CDR1 MNHEY, CDR2 SVGEGT. CDR3 length equals 12 residues. This chain's CDR3 is CASSYPDYGYTF. The CDR3 DNA reads TGTGCCAGCAGTTACCCAGACTATGGCTACACCTTC.

This clonotype was seen a few times. The chain couples TRBV12-3 or TRBV12-4 to TRBJ1-2; unclear D gene. V was pared by 4 bases and J by 8 bases, with 11 bases between. The CDR3 consists of 12 residues. In DNA form, the CDR3 reads TGTGCCAGCAGTTCTGGGATTGGGGGCTACACCTTC. Amino acid sequence: CASSSGIGGYTF.

The chain carries TRBV29-1 and TRBJ2-7; perhaps TRBD2 as D (6 bases). The CDR3 runs to 11 residues. Looked up from germline, CDR1 is SQVTM and CDR2 is ANQGSEA. V was clipped by 6 bases and J by 5 bases, with 11 bases between them. The CDR3 sequence is CSVHGGDEQYF. The CDR3 nucleotides are TGCAGCGTCCACGGAGGGGACGAGCAGTACTTC.

This rearrangement joins TRBV6-2 or TRBV6-3 to TRBJ1-2; D is undetermined. This CDR3 has 11 amino acids. The ends were cut back, 5 bases at V and 5 bases at J, with 6 bases in the middle. Per the germline V gene, CDR1 is MNHEY and CDR2 is SVGEGT. The CDR3 bases are TGTGCCAGCAGTGAAAAGTATGGCTACACCTTC. Translating gives CASSEKYGYTF.

The rearrangement uses TRBV28 and TRBJ2-7; 8 bases fit TRBD2. This CDR3 comprises 15 residues. Germline trimming cut 5 bases from V and 3 bases from J; bases unmatched to any gene: 9. Germline V gives CDR1 MDHEN, CDR2 SYDVKM. The chain's CDR3 is CASSTPGLVGYEQYF. CDR3 bases: TGTGCCAGCAGTACCCCGGGACTAGTGGGCTACGAGCAGTACTTC.

This clonotype was seen many times. The chain couples TRBV7-9 to TRBJ2-1; D is tentatively TRBD1 or TRBD2 (5 bases each). CDR1 SEHNR and CDR2 FQNEAQ come from the germline V gene (reference sequence). V lost 1 base and J lost 7, with 14 bases in between. This CDR3 contains 15 residues. CDR3 nucleotides: TGTGCCAGCAGCTTAGTTCTGGGGGAGTTGAATGAGCAGTTCTTC. Translation: CASSLVLGELNEQFF.

This clonotype showed up just a few times. The chain employs TRBV7-9 and TRBJ2-5; unclear D gene. CDR3 length: 11 amino acids. V shed 4 bases and J shed 4 bases, with 4 bases lying between them. Per germline, CDR1 SEHNR and CDR2 FQNEAQ (reference sequence). This CDR3 reads CASSYTETQYF. In nucleotides, the CDR3 is TGTGCCAGCAGCTACACAGAGACCCAGTACTTC.

This clonotype showed up many times. The genes are TRBV20-1 and TRBJ2-1, with TRBD2 matching 7 bases. Germline V CDR1 and CDR2: DFQATT, SNEGSKA (reference sequence). Trimming cost V 1 base and J 5 bases; bases outside gene matches: 11. This CDR3 has 16 residues. The CDR3, as DNA: TGCAGTGCTAGAGTTAAACTAGCGCAAAGAAACAATGAGCAGTTCTTC. The encoded protein is CSARVKLAQRNNEQFF.

The table lists this clonotype with a few counts. The rearrangement uses TRBV7-2 and TRBJ1-5, with D possibly being TRBD1 (5 bases). The CDR3 has 14 residues. Germline V gene sequence: CDR1 SGHTA, CDR2 FQGNSA. Trimming left V 1 base short and J 2 bases short, with 6 bases between. The CDR3 nucleotides are TGTGCCAGCAGCTTAGTAGGGGGCAATCAGCCCCAGCATTTT. This sequence encodes CASSLVGGNQPQHF. The variable domain in full, completed from reference TRBV7-2 and TRBJ1-5, reads GAGVSQSPSNKVTEKGKDVELRCDPISGHTALYWYRQSLGQGLEFLIYFQGNSAPDKSGLPSDRFSAERTGGSVSTLTIQRTQQEDSAVYLCASSLVGGNQPQHFGDGTRLSIL.